The entry below gives a single TCR beta chain sequence along with its context. The sample originates from a study of cytomegalovirus exposure and HLA in healthy donors. The CDR3 has 15 amino acids. V lost 6 bases and J 4 bases, leaving 19 bases between the germline ends. Germline values: CDR1 MDHEN, CDR2 SYDVKM. The primer mix had 60 Vbeta and 13 Jbeta primers. Data came from immunoSEQ multiplex PCR; TCRdb stores just in-frame clones and leaves some out. The sample holds roughly 130,000 clones, around 79% seen once. The source of this sequence is a woman aged 45-65 years in good health and CMV-seropositive. V is TRBV28 and J is TRBJ2-7, with D maybe TRBD1 (6 bases). What was sequenced was PBMCs. CDR3 nucleotides: TGTGCCAGCAGGGACACAGGGATTCGGCTATACGAGCAGTACTTC. It encodes CASRDTGIRLYEQYF. The whole variable domain, filled in from reference TRBV28 and TRBJ2-7, reads DVKVTQSSRYLVKRTGEKVFLECVQDMDHENMFWYRQDPGLGLRLIYFSYDVKMKEKGDIPEGYSVSREKKERFSLILESASTNQTSMYLCASRDTGIRLYEQYFGPGTRLTVT.